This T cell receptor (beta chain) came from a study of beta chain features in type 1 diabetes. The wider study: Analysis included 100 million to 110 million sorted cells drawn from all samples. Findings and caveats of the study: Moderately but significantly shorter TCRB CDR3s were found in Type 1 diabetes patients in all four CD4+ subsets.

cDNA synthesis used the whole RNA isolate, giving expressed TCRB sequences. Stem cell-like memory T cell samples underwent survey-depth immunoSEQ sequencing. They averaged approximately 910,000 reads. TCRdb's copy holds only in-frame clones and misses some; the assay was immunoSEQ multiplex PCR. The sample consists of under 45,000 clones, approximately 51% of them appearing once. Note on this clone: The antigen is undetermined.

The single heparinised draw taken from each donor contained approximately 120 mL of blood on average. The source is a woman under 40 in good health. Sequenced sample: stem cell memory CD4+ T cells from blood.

The CDR3 loop is CASSLWRSTGELFF. The CDR3 DNA is TGTGCCAGCAGCTTATGGCGGTCCACCGGGGAGCTGTTTTTT. The chain combines TRBV7-2 with TRBJ2-2; D is unresolved. Germline CDR1 is SGHTA and CDR2 is FQGNSA. The CDR3 spans 14 residues. The V gene lost 2 bases and the J gene lost 4 bases, with 8 bases spanning the gap. Filled out from reference TRBV7-2 and TRBJ2-2, the complete variable domain reads GAGVSQSPSNKVTEKGKDVELRCDPISGHTALYWYRQSLGQGLEFLIYFQGNSAPDKSGLPSDRFSAERTGGSVSTLTIQRTQQEDSAVYLCASSLWRSTGELFFGEGSRLTVL.